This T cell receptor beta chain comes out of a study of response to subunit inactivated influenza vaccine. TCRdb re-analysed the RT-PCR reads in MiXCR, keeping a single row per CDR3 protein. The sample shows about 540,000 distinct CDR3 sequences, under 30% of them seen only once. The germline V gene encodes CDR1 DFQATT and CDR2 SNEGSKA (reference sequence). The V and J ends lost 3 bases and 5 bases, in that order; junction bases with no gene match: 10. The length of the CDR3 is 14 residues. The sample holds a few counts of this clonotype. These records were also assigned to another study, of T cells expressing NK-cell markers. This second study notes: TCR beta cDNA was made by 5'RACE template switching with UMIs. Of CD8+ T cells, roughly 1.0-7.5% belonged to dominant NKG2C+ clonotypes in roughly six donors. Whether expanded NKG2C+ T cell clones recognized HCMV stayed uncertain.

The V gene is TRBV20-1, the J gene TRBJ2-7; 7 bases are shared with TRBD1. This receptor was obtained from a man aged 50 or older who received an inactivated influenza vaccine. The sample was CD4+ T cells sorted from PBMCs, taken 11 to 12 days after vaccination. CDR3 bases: TGCAGTGCTAGCATTGGCCAGGGGGTCAACGAGCAGTACTTC. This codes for CSASIGQGVNEQYF.